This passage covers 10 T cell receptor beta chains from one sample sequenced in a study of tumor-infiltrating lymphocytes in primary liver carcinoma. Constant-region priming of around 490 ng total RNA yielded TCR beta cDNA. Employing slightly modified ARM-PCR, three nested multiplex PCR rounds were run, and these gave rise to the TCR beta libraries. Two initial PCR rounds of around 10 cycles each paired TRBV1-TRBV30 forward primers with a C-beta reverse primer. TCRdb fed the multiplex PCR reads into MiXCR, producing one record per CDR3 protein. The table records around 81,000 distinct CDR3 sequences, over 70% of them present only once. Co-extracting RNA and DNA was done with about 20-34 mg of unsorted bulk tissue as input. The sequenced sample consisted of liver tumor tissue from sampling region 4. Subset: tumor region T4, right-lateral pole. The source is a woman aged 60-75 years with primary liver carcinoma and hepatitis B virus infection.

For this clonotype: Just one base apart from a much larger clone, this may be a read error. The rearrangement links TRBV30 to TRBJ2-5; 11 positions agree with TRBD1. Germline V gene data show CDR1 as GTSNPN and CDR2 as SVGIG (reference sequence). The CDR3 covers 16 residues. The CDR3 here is CAWSTLRTGGSFVRHF. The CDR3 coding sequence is TGTGCCTGGAGTACACTAAGGACAGGGGGCTCGTTCGTAAGGCACTTC.

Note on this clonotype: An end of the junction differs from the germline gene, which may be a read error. The CDR3: CAGSLTGGWAEAFF. As DNA, the CDR3 is TGCGCCGGCAGCTTGACAGGGGGTTGGGCTGAAGCTTTCTTT. The chain joins TRBV5-1 to TRBJ1-1; 9 bases align to TRBD1. The CDR3 is 14 residues long. Germline loops: CDR1 SGHRS, CDR2 YFSETQ.

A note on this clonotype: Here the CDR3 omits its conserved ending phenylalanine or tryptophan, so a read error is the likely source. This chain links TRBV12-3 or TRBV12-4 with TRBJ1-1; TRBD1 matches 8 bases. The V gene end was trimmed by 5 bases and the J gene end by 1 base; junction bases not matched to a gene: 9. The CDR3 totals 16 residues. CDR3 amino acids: CASSAGSGQGNTEAFS. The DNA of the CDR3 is TGTGCCAGCAGTGCAGGAAGCGGACAGGGGAACACTGAAGCTTTCTCT.

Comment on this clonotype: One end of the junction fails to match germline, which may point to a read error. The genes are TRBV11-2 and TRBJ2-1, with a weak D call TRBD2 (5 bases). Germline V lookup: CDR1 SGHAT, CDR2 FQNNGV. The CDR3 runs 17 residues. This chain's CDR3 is CASSSIGGHGGYNELFF. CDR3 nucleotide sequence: TGTGCCAGCAGCTCTATCGGTGGGCATGGAGGCTACAATGAGCTGTTCTTC.

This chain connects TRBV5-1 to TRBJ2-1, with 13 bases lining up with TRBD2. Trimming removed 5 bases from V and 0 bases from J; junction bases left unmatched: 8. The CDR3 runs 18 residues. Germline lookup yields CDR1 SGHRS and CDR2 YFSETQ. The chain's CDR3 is CASSEGLAGLSSYNEQFF. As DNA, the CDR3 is TGCGCCAGCAGTGAGGGACTAGCGGGACTAAGCTCCTACAATGAGCAGTTCTTC.

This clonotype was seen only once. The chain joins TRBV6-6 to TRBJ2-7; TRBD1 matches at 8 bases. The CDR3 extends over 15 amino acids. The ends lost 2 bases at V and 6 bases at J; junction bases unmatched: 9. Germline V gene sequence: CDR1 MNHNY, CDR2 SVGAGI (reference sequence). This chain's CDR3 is CASSYRTGLECEQYF. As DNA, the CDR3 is TGTGCCAGCAGTTACAGGACAGGGTTAGAGTGCGAGCAGTACTTC.

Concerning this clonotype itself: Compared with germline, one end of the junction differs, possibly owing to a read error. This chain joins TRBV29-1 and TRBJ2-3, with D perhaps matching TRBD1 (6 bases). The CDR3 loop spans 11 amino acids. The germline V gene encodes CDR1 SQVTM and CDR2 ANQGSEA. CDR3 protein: CSAANRERVYF. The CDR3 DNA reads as TGCAGCGCGGCGAACAGGGAGAGAGTGTATTTC.

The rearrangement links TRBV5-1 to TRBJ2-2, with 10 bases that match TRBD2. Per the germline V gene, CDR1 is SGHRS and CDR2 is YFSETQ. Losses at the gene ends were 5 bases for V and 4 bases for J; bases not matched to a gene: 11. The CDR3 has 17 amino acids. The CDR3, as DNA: TGCGCCAGCAGTCCCGGGACTAGCGTGAGTATCACCGGGGAGCTGTTTTTT. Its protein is CASSPGTSVSITGELFF.

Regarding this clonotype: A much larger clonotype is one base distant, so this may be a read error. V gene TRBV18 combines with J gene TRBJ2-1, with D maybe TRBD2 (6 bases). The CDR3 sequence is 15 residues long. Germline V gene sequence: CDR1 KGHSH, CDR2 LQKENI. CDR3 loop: CANSLQGGSYNEQFF. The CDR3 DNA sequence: TGTGCCAACTCACTGCAGGGAGGATCCTACAATGAGCAGTTCTTC.

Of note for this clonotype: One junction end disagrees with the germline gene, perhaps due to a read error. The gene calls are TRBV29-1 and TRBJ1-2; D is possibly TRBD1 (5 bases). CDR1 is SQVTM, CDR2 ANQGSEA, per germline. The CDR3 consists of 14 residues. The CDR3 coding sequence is TGCAGCGTTACCCGGGGGACGGGTGCTCGCGGCTACAGCTTC. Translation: CSVTRGTGARGYSF.